The source of this TCR beta chain is a study of T cell changes during pregnancy in multiple sclerosis. Between the trimmed V and J ends, which lost 7 bases and 10 bases, there was a span of 16 bases. The CDR3 contains 12 residues. The germline gives CDR1 MDHEN, CDR2 SYDVKM. Assay: immunoSEQ multiplex PCR; the TCRdb copy retains only in-frame clones and omits some. The repertoire holds more than 90,000 clones, with more than 85% as singletons. The source material was peripheral blood, sampled in the first trimester of pregnancy. The V call is TRBV28, the J call TRBJ1-1; D call uncertain. The source is a female donor with multiple sclerosis, enrolled in a pregnancy study. For the CDR3, the DNA is TGTGCCAGCACCTCCGGGGTTGTCGGAGCTTTCTTT. It is translated as CASTSGVVGAFF.